Following are 20 T cell receptor beta chains from one sample sequenced in a study of T cells in Graves' hyperthyroidism and ophthalmopathy (dated by TCRdb to between 2018 and 2020). Libraries were built with multiplex PCR. For sequencing, an Illumina HiSeq 2000 was employed. The TCR beta CDR3 regions were amplified from the RNA transcripts. A first-round RT-PCR of the TCR CDR3 used the HTBI primer set with the Qiagen OneStep RT-PCR kit. TCRdb reprocessed the public reads (quality trimming at Q25 with fastp, clone calling with MiXCR) and kept in-frame beta chains. Identical CDR3 protein sequences are pooled into one entry, listed with their most common genes and DNA. The sample table shows around 340,000 distinct CDR3 sequences, and approximately 15% are seen once. Approximately 35% of the sample is in the top ten clones. The sample consisted of blood. These receptors were taken from a man younger than 45 with Graves' hyperthyroidism.

This clonotype was recorded many times. The chain joins TRBV5-1 to TRBJ2-1, with 9 bases that match TRBD1. After removal of 5 bases from V and 5 bases from J, the junction contained 5 bases not matched to a gene. CDR1 and CDR2 (germline): SGHRS, YFSETQ. CDR3 size: 14 residues. The CDR3: CASRKGTGNNEQFF. CDR3 DNA: TGCGCCAGCAGAAAAGGGACAGGGAACAATGAGCAGTTCTTC.

This clonotype was seen many times. CDR3 in amino acids: CASSLVLGGREQYF. Here the CDR3 DNA reads TGTGCCAGCAGCTTAGTACTGGGAGGGCGTGAGCAGTACTTC. The J gene is TRBJ2-7, the V gene TRBV7-2, with 7 bases identical to TRBD2. The CDR3 extends over 14 amino acids. Germline V gene lookup returns CDR1 SGHTA and CDR2 FQGNSA. V lost 1 base to trimming and J lost 7 bases; unmatched junction nucleotides: 7. Combining the CDR3 with reference TRBV7-2 and TRBJ2-7 gives the whole variable domain GAGVSQSPSNKVTEKGKDVELRCDPISGHTALYWYRQSLGQGLEFLIYFQGNSAPDKSGLPSDRFSAERTGGSVSTLTIQRTQQEDSAVYLCASSLVLGGREQYFGPGTRLTVT.

This clonotype came up many times. CDR3 residues: CASSRGSGTDTQYF. The CDR3 nucleotides read TGTGCCAGCAGCCGGGGTTCTGGCACAGATACGCAGTATTTT. The genes are TRBV5-5 and TRBJ2-3, with a tentative D call TRBD2 (5 bases). From germline, CDR1 is SGHKS and CDR2 YYEKEE (reference sequence). Trimming left V 4 bases short and J 1 base short, with 10 bases between. The CDR3 contains 14 residues.

This clonotype was found many times. The J gene is TRBJ1-2, the V gene TRBV4-1, with 7 bases aligning to TRBD1. The CDR3 contains 14 residues. CDR1 and CDR2 from the germline V gene are MGHRA and YSYEKL. Trimming removed 2 bases from V and 3 bases from J; junction bases left unmatched: 3. The CDR3 DNA is TGCGCCAGCAGCCAACTGGGACAGTACTATGGCTACACCTTC. Translating gives CASSQLGQYYGYTF.

This clonotype has only a few counts. The chain uses TRBV11-2 and TRBJ1-6, with D unclear. The CDR3 extends over 13 amino acids. V dropped 0 bases and J dropped 10 bases, with 7 bases sitting between them. Germline CDR1 SGHAT, CDR2 FQNNGV. The CDR3 loop is CASSLDQRSPLHF. The CDR3, as DNA: TGTGCCAGCAGCTTAGATCAGAGATCACCCCTCCACTTT.

The V call is TRBV19, the J call TRBJ2-2; D is ambiguous. This CDR3 contains 12 residues. CDR1 is LNHDA, CDR2 SQIVND, per germline (reference sequence). With 10 bases removed from V and 4 bases from J, the gap between germline ends came to 10 bases. DNA of the CDR3: TGTGCCATGTCCTATCCCACCGGGGAGCTGTTTTTT. Encoded protein: CAMSYPTGELFF.

This clonotype was detected ten times or more. CDR3 loop: CATLLAGETYNEQFF. CDR3 DNA sequence: TGTGCCACCCTATTAGCGGGAGAAACCTACAATGAGCAGTTCTTC. This chain links TRBV28 with TRBJ2-1, with 9 bases fitting TRBD2. Per the germline V gene, CDR1 is MDHEN and CDR2 is SYDVKM. Trimming took 10 bases from V and 2 from J; bases not matched to a gene: 9. The CDR3 is 15 residues long.

CDR3 nucleotides: TGTGCCAGCAGCCCCTCCCCGGGAAGACCCTATGGCTACACCTTC. Amino acids: CASSPSPGRPYGYTF. V is TRBV7-2 and J is TRBJ1-2; no reliable D call. The germline V gene has CDR1 SGHTA and CDR2 FQGNSA. The V and J ends lost 5 bases and 4 bases respectively, with 17 bases between them. The CDR3 is 15 amino acids. Complete variable domain (other parts from reference TRBV7-2 and TRBJ1-2): GAGVSQSPSNKVTEKGKDVELRCDPISGHTALYWYRQSLGQGLEFLIYFQGNSAPDKSGLPSDRFSAERTGGSVSTLTIQRTQQEDSAVYLCASSPSPGRPYGYTFGSGTRLTVV.

The rearrangement uses TRBV20-1 and TRBJ2-7; TRBD2 agrees at 12 bases. This CDR3 spans 14 amino acids. Trimming cost V 4 bases and J 2 bases; bases outside gene matches: 3. The germline CDR1 and CDR2 sequences are DFQATT and SNEGSKA (reference sequence). The CDR3 spells CSATGTSGPYEQYF. In nucleotides, the CDR3 is TGCAGTGCTACAGGGACTAGCGGGCCCTACGAGCAGTACTTC.

There are many counts of this clonotype. This chain uses TRBV28 with TRBJ1-3; TRBD1 is a possible D gene (6 bases). The V end lost 4 bases, the J end lost 0 bases, and 7 bases lay between the germline ends. CDR1 is MDHEN, CDR2 SYDVKM, per germline. The CDR3 spans 14 residues. CDR3 amino acids: CASSWTVSGNTIYF. For the CDR3, the DNA is TGTGCCAGCAGTTGGACAGTCTCTGGAAACACCATATATTTT.

Many counts were recorded for this clonotype. J is TRBJ2-7 and V is TRBV2, with TRBD2 identical over 7 bases. V shed 8 bases and J 3 bases; nucleotides not matched to a gene: 10. The germline V gene encodes CDR1 SNHLY and CDR2 FYNNEI. The CDR3 contains 14 residues. Here the CDR3 DNA reads TGTGCCAGCGGGAGGGGCGGGAGTGTCTACGAGCAGTACTTC. It is translated as CASGRGGSVYEQYF.

This clonotype was counted a few times. The chain combines TRBV7-9 with TRBJ1-1; tentative D call: TRBD1 (5 bases). Germline-derived CDR1 and CDR2 are SEHNR and FQNEAQ (reference sequence). The CDR3 loop spans 15 amino acids. V dropped 1 base and J dropped 8 bases, with 17 bases sitting between them. CDR3 nucleotides: TGTGCCAGCAGCTTAGTGTGGGGCCCATTTGTAGAAGCTTTCTTT. Translating it yields CASSLVWGPFVEAFF.

This clonotype was counted a few times. The chain uses TRBV25-1 and TRBJ2-5; no definite D call. This CDR3 comprises 15 residues. V lost 3 bases to trimming and J lost 4 bases, with 15 bases between them. Germline V lookup: CDR1 MGHDK, CDR2 SYGVNS. The CDR3 sequence: CASSESGEAPETQYF. CDR3 coding DNA: TGTGCCAGCAGTGAGTCAGGCGAGGCCCCAGAGACCCAGTACTTC.

There are many counts of this clonotype. The V gene is TRBV20-1, the J gene TRBJ2-3, with no clear D. The CDR3 is 14 amino acids. V gave up 7 bases and J gave up 2 bases, with 16 bases separating them. CDR1 is DFQATT and CDR2 is SNEGSKA in the germline V gene (reference sequence). For the CDR3, the DNA is TGCAGTGTAGGGATTACCACACACACAGATACGCAGTATTTT. This gives the protein CSVGITTHTDTQYF.

This clonotype was seen repeatedly, ten times or more. The chain combines TRBV3-1 with TRBJ2-7, with unresolved D. V was cut by 0 bases and J by 6 bases, with 9 bases left in between. CDR3 length: 13 residues. CDR1 and CDR2 from the germline V gene are LGHDT and YNNKEL (reference sequence). The CDR3 sequence is CASSQDGNGEQYF. DNA of the CDR3: TGTGCCAGCAGCCAAGATGGGAACGGCGAGCAGTACTTC.

This clonotype has at least ten counts. V gene TRBV28 combines with J gene TRBJ2-1, with D hard to call. This CDR3 region has 14 residues. Per germline, CDR1 MDHEN and CDR2 SYDVKM. V lost 6 bases and J 6 bases, leaving 15 bases between the germline ends. CDR3 region: CASSGFKGGNEQFF. As DNA, the CDR3 is TGTGCCAGCAGCGGGTTTAAGGGTGGCAATGAGCAGTTCTTC.

This clonotype was seen ten or more times. The chain employs TRBV5-1 and TRBJ2-7; tentatively, D is TRBD1 (6 bases). Germline V gene sequence: CDR1 SGHRS, CDR2 YFSETQ. The V end was cut by 3 bases, the J end by 3 bases, with 10 bases between. This CDR3 spans 13 amino acids. For the CDR3, the DNA is TGCGCCAGCAGCTACAAAGGGGGCTACGAGCAGTACTTC. This sequence encodes CASSYKGGYEQYF. The whole variable domain, remainder taken from reference TRBV5-1 and TRBJ2-7, is KAGVTQTPRYLIKTRGQQVTLSCSPISGHRSVSWYQQTPGQGLQFLFEYFSETQRNKGNFPGRFSGRQFSNSRSEMNVSTLELGDSALYLCASSYKGGYEQYFGPGTRLTVT.

This chain joins TRBV24-1 and TRBJ1-5, with 9 nucleotides matching TRBD1. Germline CDR1 KGHDR, CDR2 SFDVKD. Trimming cost V 3 bases and J 1 base; bases outside gene matches: 6. The CDR3 is 17 amino acids. In DNA, the CDR3 is TGTGCCACCAGTGATCCCCGGACAGGGGCAAGCAATCAGCCCCAGCATTTT. This codes for CATSDPRTGASNQPQHF.

This sequence joins TRBV19 and TRBJ1-4; D not resolved. The CDR3 loop spans 15 amino acids. V lost 4 bases, J lost 10 bases, and 19 bases lay in between. The germline CDR1 and CDR2 sequences are LNHDA and SQIVND (reference sequence). Here the CDR3 DNA reads TGTGCCAGTAGTACCCAGACCCAACTACGGGGAAAACTGTTTTTT. It yields the protein CASSTQTQLRGKLFF.

The chain has TRBV14 and TRBJ2-7; 9 nucleotides line up with TRBD2. Germline assignment: CDR1 SGHDN and CDR2 FVKESK. V shed 3 bases, J shed 7 bases, and the junction held 13 bases outside the gene matches. The CDR3 is 16 amino acids. DNA of the CDR3: TGTGCCAGCAGCCACCTAGGGTCTAGCGGGGTCTCAGAGCAGTACTTC. Translated: CASSHLGSSGVSEQYF.